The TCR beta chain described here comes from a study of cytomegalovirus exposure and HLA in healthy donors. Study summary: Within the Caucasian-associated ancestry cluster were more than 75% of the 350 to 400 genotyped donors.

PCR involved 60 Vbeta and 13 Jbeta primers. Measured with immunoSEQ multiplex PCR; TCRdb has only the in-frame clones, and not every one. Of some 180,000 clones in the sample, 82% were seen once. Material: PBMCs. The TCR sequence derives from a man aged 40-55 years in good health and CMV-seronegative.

The CDR3 reads CASSVLGQGSGNTIYF. The CDR3 nucleotides are TGTGCCAGCAGCGTGCTAGGACAGGGCTCTGGAAACACCATATATTTT. The chain is built from TRBV9 and TRBJ1-3, with 8 bases aligning to TRBD1. CDR3 length equals 16 residues. J was trimmed by 0 bases and V by 2 bases; bases with no gene match: 4. Looked up from germline, CDR1 is SGDLS and CDR2 is YYNGEE.